These T cell receptor beta chains were read from a single sample in a study of cytotoxic CD8 clonotypes in ibrutinib-treated CLL. Sequencing was performed with immunoSEQ multiplex PCR; in TCRdb, only in-frame clones are kept and a portion is missing. The repertoire holds 100,000 to 150,000 clones, 70% to 90% seen once, with roughly 2% in the top ten. The material sequenced was PBMCs, taken after 24 months of ibrutinib treatment. The receptors derive from a human donor with chronic lymphocytic leukemia. Each CDR3 is given with its conserved first and last residue. Fields, in order: CDR3 DNA, CDR3 protein, J gene, clone size, V gene, D gene. The D gene is left open where the match is weak. The size field is filled for only some rows; it gives once, few, many or a size class.

TGCGCCAGCAGTGACTCGCCCCAGGGGGAGTACTACGAGCAGTACTTC CASSDSPQGEYYEQYF TRBJ2-7 few TRBV10-1 TRBD1
TGTGCCAGCAGGCAAGCAATCGGACTAGCGGGAGTGAATGAGCAGTTCTTC CASRQAIGLAGVNEQFF TRBJ2-1 few TRBV28 TRBD2
TGTGCCAGCAGTTCCCGGACAGGGGTGGGAGAGACCCAGTACTTC CASSSRTGVGETQYF TRBJ2-5 few TRBV28 TRBD1
TGTGCCAGCAGTAGCAGTCACACTGAAGCTTTCTTT CASSSSHTEAFF TRBJ1-1 . TRBV27 .
TGTGCCAGCAGTTTCAGGGCAGGGGGCTACGAGCAGTACTTC CASSFRAGGYEQYF TRBJ2-7 . TRBV28 TRBD1
TGTGCCAGCAGCCGAGTATCCACTGAAGCTTTCTTT CASSRVSTEAFF TRBJ1-1 . TRBV28 .
TGTGCCAGCAGCCACCTTATAGCGGGGGGAGAGACCGGGGAGCTGTTTTTT CASSHLIAGGETGELFF TRBJ2-2 . TRBV4-2 TRBD2
TGTGCCACCCGAAACAGGGGGGAGGAGTCACCCCTCCACTTT CATRNRGEESPLHF TRBJ1-6 . TRBV10-3 TRBD1
TGCGCCAGCAGCTTGTTCTCGGGATTCAGGGGCACCGGGGAGCTGTTTTTT CASSLFSGFRGTGELFF TRBJ2-2 once TRBV5-1 .
TGTGCCAGCAGTAATCCTAGCCAGCCCCAGCATTTT CASSNPSQPQHF TRBJ1-5 few TRBV6-6 .
TGTGCCAGCAGTTCGGGCAGAGACCCTCCCCTGAACACTGAAGCTTTCTTT CASSSGRDPPLNTEAFF TRBJ1-1 . TRBV27 .
TGTGCCAGCAAACTAGCGGGATCCTCCTACGAGCAGTACTTC CASKLAGSSYEQYF TRBJ2-7 . TRBV6-5 TRBD2
TGTGCCAGCAGCTTAGCAGGGAGCTATGGCTACACCTTC CASSLAGSYGYTF TRBJ1-2 . TRBV7-8 .
TGTGCCTGGGCACCGGGACAGATAGGAACTGAAGCTTTCTTT CAWAPGQIGTEAFF TRBJ1-1 . TRBV30 TRBD1
TGTGCCAGCAGCGTACTTGGGGGGGCCTACAATGAGCAGTTCTTC CASSVLGGAYNEQFF TRBJ2-1 . TRBV9 TRBD2
TGTGCCAGCAGCTTAGCGTCGACTAGCGGATCGTGGAATGAGCAGTTCTTC CASSLASTSGSWNEQFF TRBJ2-1 . TRBV11-1 TRBD2
TGTGCCAGCTCCAGGGGGACCCTATCCCCCGGGGAGCTGTTTTTT CASSRGTLSPGELFF TRBJ2-2 . TRBV2 TRBD1
TGTGCTAGCAGCTTATACTCGGGCCTTACGAACACCGGGGAGCTGTTTTTT CASSLYSGLTNTGELFF TRBJ2-2 . TRBV7-7 .
TGTGCCAGCAGCCGGGACTTCTACGAGCAGTACTTC CASSRDFYEQYF TRBJ2-7 . TRBV7-9 .
TGTGCCAGCAGTTTCGGGGGGCGCGTCGAGCAGTACTTC CASSFGGRVEQYF TRBJ2-7 . TRBV28 .
TGTGCCAGCACCGGGACACTAACGGATGGCTACACCTTC CASTGTLTDGYTF TRBJ1-2 . TRBV7-9 .
TGTGCCATCAGTCCGACAGGGTCCAAAAACATTCAGTACTTC CAISPTGSKNIQYF TRBJ2-4 few TRBV10-3 TRBD1
TGTGCCAGCAGCGTATACATCGGGAGTACCCTAGCCAAAAACATTCAGTACTTC CASSVYIGSTLAKNIQYF TRBJ2-4 . TRBV7-6 .
TGTGCCAGCTCACCGGGGGGTGCAGTGCTCGATACGCAGTATTTT CASSPGGAVLDTQYF TRBJ2-3 . TRBV18 .
TGTGCCAGCAGTTTCTTTAGTCCGGGACAGAACACTGAAGCTTTCTTT CASSFFSPGQNTEAFF TRBJ1-1 . TRBV28 .
TGCGCCAGCAGCTTATCGTCAGGGAGCGCGCACGAGCAGTACTTC CASSLSSGSAHEQYF TRBJ2-7 . TRBV5-1 .
TGCGCCAGCAGCTTGCACGGGGAGGCTGGGGCCAACGTCCTGACTTTC CASSLHGEAGANVLTF TRBJ2-6 . TRBV5-1 .
TGTGCCAGCAAGAGGCGGGCCAGTGAAGCTTTCTTT CASKRRASEAFF TRBJ1-1 . TRBV6-4 .
TGTGCCACCACTCCCGGAAGCAATCAGCCCCAGCATTTT CATTPGSNQPQHF TRBJ1-5 . TRBV15 .
TGCAGCGTACCCGTGAGGGGAGGGTCCTACAATGAGCAGTTCTTC CSVPVRGGSYNEQFF TRBJ2-1 . TRBV29-1 TRBD2
TGTGCCAGTAGTATGGGGCCCAATGAGCAGTTCTTC CASSMGPNEQFF TRBJ2-1 . TRBV19 .